The 9 T cell receptor beta chains given below trace back to one sample, sequenced in a study of blood T cell repertoires in COVID-19. Profiled with immunoSEQ multiplex PCR; TCRdb holds only in-frame clones, not every one. This sample has 26,000 or so clones, with approximately 90% found just once. Sequencing input: peripheral blood. These receptors came from a human donor in a cohort sampled during active COVID-19.

V and J are TRBV28 and TRBJ2-1; 8 bases are a match to TRBD1. This CDR3 spans 15 amino acids. The V segment lost 5 bases and the J segment 7 bases; nucleotides outside the gene matches: 10. Germline-derived CDR1 and CDR2 are MDHEN and SYDVKM. The DNA of the CDR3 is TGTGCCAGCAGTCCCCTTCTACAGGGGGGTAATGAGCAGTTCTTC. Its translation is CASSPLLQGGNEQFF.

The rearrangement joins TRBV28 to TRBJ2-7; 9 bases agree with TRBD1. Trimming at V came to 5 bases and at J to 6 bases, leaving 11 bases not matched to a gene. The CDR3 has 15 amino acids. CDR1 and CDR2 from the germline V gene are MDHEN and SYDVKM. The chain's CDR3 is CASSPRTGVLGEQYF. CDR3 nucleotides: TGTGCCAGCAGTCCACGGACAGGGGTCCTGGGCGAGCAGTACTTC.

J is TRBJ1-3 and V is TRBV5-4, with D possibly matching TRBD1 (6 bases). Trimming left V 0 bases short and J 2 bases short, with 9 bases between. CDR3 length equals 15 residues. CDR1 and CDR2 (germline): SGHNT, YYREEE (reference sequence). DNA of the CDR3: TGTGCCAGCAGCTTGGACAGGACAGCTGGAAACACCATATATTTT. Protein: CASSLDRTAGNTIYF.

This chain connects TRBV27 to TRBJ2-7; D may be TRBD2 (6 bases). This CDR3 is 16 amino acids long. V lost 6 bases to trimming and J lost 2 bases, with 20 bases between them. The germline V gene has CDR1 MNHEY and CDR2 SMNVEV (reference sequence). In DNA form, the CDR3 reads TGTGCCAGCAGACAGCGCGGGACCGCCGATCCCTACGAGCAGTACTTC. Translated: CASRQRGTADPYEQYF.

The J gene is TRBJ1-4, the V gene TRBV7-8, with TRBD1 identical over 8 bases. V gave up 1 base and J gave up 4 bases; unmatched junction bases: 2. The CDR3 is 15 amino acids. Germline V gene sequence: CDR1 SGHVS, CDR2 FQNEAQ. The CDR3 bases are TGTGCCAGCAGCTTAGTAACAGGGGGTAATGAAAAACTGTTTTTT. Protein sequence: CASSLVTGGNEKLFF.

This clone has just one count. As DNA, the CDR3 is TGTGCCAGCAGCTTAATGCCGAGCTCCTACAATGAGCAGTTCTTC. This codes for CASSLMPSSYNEQFF. V and J are TRBV7-2 and TRBJ2-1, with D unresolved. Deletions cut 2 bases from V and 0 bases from J, with 8 bases between. This CDR3 spans 15 amino acids. Germline lookup yields CDR1 SGHTA and CDR2 FQGNSA.

The chain joins TRBV5-1 to TRBJ1-1; D unclear. The V gene lost 0 bases and the J gene lost 0 bases, with 6 bases spanning the gap. The CDR3 has 14 residues. The germline V gene encodes CDR1 SGHRS and CDR2 YFSETQ. DNA of the CDR3: TGCGCCAGCAGCTTGGTAGTTATGAACACTGAAGCTTTCTTT. Protein product: CASSLVVMNTEAFF.

The rearrangement uses TRBV2 and TRBJ2-5, with TRBD2 identical over 13 bases. J gave up 4 bases and V 5 bases, and 10 bases lay outside the gene matches. Germline values: CDR1 SNHLY, CDR2 FYNNEI. This CDR3 contains 17 residues. CDR3 coding DNA: TGTGCCAGCAGTAAATCGGGACTAGCGGGAAATCTAGAGACCCAGTACTTC. Its protein product is CASSKSGLAGNLETQYF. The entire variable domain, with the rest obtained from reference TRBV2 and TRBJ2-5, is as follows: EPEVTQTPSHQVTQMGQEVILRCVPISNHLYFYWYRQILGQKVEFLVSFYNNEISEKSEIFDDQFSVERPDGSNFTLKIRSTKLEDSAMYFCASSKSGLAGNLETQYFGPGTRLLVL.

The chain combines TRBV18 with TRBJ1-5; D ambiguous. The CDR3 contains 16 residues. V dropped 3 bases and J dropped 1 base, with 13 bases sitting between them. Germline CDR1 reads KGHSH; CDR2 reads LQKENI. The DNA of the CDR3 is TGTGCCAGCTCACCGGGAGGCGGCAGAAGCAATCAGCCCCAGCATTTT. This encodes CASSPGGGRSNQPQHF.